These 23 T cell receptor beta chains came from one sample sequenced in a study of blood T cell repertoires in COVID-19. Profiled with immunoSEQ multiplex PCR; TCRdb holds only in-frame clones, not every one. This sample yields 360,000 or so clones, of which under 85% are seen a single time; about 4.8% belongs to the top ten. The sequenced sample consisted of PBMCs or T cells enriched from blood (not recorded which). The receptor set was obtained from a woman in her 50s who had recovered from COVID-19.

The CDR3 sequence: CASSLLCRLPKTNSNQPQHF. The CDR3 coding sequence is TGTGCCAGCAGTTTATTATGTCGTCTACCTAAAACGAATAGCAATCAGCCCCAGCATTTT. The V call is TRBV27, the J call TRBJ1-5; D ambiguous. The CDR3 sequence is 20 residues long. V was cut by 1 base and J by 0 bases, with 22 bases left in between. CDR1 is MNHEY and CDR2 is SMNVEV in the germline V gene (reference sequence).

This clone was recorded at least ten times. The chain is built from TRBV12-3 or TRBV12-4 and TRBJ2-7, with D tentatively TRBD2 (6 bases). V lost 6 bases to trimming and J lost 6 bases, with 15 bases between them. This CDR3 comprises 13 residues. CDR3 sequence reads: CASSREEFAEQYF. CDR3 sequence (DNA): TGTGCCAGCAGCAGGGAGGAGTTCGCCGAGCAGTACTTC.

The V and J genes are TRBV5-4 and TRBJ1-2, with D uncertain. Germline V gene sequence: CDR1 SGHNT, CDR2 YYREEE (reference sequence). CDR3 size: 16 residues. V lost 0 bases and J lost 3, with 15 bases in between. The CDR3 DNA is TGTGCCAGCAGCTTGGTCGGGTATTCCCGGGACTATGGCTACACCTTC. It codes for CASSLVGYSRDYGYTF.

The J gene is TRBJ1-2, the V gene TRBV7-3; TRBD1 is a possible D gene (5 bases). The CDR3 runs 15 residues. Germline V gene lookup returns CDR1 SGHTA and CDR2 FQGTGA. The V end lost 5 bases, the J end lost 8 bases, and 21 bases lay between the germline ends. CDR3 nucleotides: TGTGCCAGCAGCCCGCGAGGCCGGTCCGGGGGGGGCTACACCTTC. Its translation: CASSPRGRSGGGYTF.

V gene TRBV11-2 combines with J gene TRBJ1-4; possible D gene TRBD1, 6 bases. Trimming removed 1 base from V and 0 bases from J, with 9 bases in between. Per the germline V gene, CDR1 is SGHAT and CDR2 is FQNNGV. The CDR3 is 16 residues long. CDR3 in DNA: TGTGCCAGCAGCTTAGGACAGGCACCAACTAATGAAAAACTGTTTTTT. It is translated as CASSLGQAPTNEKLFF. Drawing the rest from reference TRBV11-2 and TRBJ1-4, the complete variable domain is EAGVAQSPRYKIIEKRQSVAFWCNPISGHATLYWYQQILGQGPKLLIQFQNNGVVDDSQLPKDRFSAERLKGVDSTLKIQPAKLEDSAVYLCASSLGQAPTNEKLFFGSGTQLSVL.

This clone occurred a few times. The chain recombines TRBV11-3 with TRBJ1-4; no definite D call. The CDR3 runs to 20 residues. CDR1 is SGHNT and CDR2 is YENEEA in the germline V gene. Trimming took 4 bases from V and 0 from J, leaving 24 bases between them. CDR3 region: CASSSPRGGQRLATNEKLFF. CDR3 sequence (DNA): TGTGCCAGCAGCTCACCACGCGGAGGGCAACGCCTTGCAACTAATGAAAAACTGTTTTTT.

The chain combines TRBV10-3 with TRBJ1-4, with 7 bases fitting TRBD1. With V trimmed by 2 bases and J by 8 bases, 2 bases remained unmatched. This CDR3 is built from 13 residues. Germline CDR1 ENHRY, CDR2 SYGVKD. CDR3: CAISEGTAEKLFF. CDR3 sequence (DNA): TGTGCCATCAGTGAGGGGACAGCAGAAAAACTGTTTTTT.

V and J are TRBV30 and TRBJ2-7; D possibly corresponds to TRBD2 (5 bases). The V and J ends lost 5 bases and 3 bases respectively, with 11 bases between them. The CDR3 extends over 12 amino acids. CDR1 is GTSNPN, CDR2 SVGIG, per germline (reference sequence). For the CDR3, the DNA is TGTGCCTGGGACTCCGGGGTCTACGAGCAGTACTTC. Protein product: CAWDSGVYEQYF.

This clone was seen only a few times. V usage is TRBV5-5 and J usage is TRBJ1-1, with TRBD1 identical over 7 bases. The germline gives CDR1 SGHKS, CDR2 YYEKEE (reference sequence). The CDR3 is 14 amino acids. The V and J ends lost 4 bases and 7 bases, in that order; junction bases with no gene match: 10. The CDR3 DNA is TGTGCCAGCAGCCGGGACAGCCTGATTATTGAAGCTTTCTTT. Protein product: CASSRDSLIIEAFF.

The chain uses TRBV6-5 and TRBJ2-7, with D perhaps TRBD1 (6 bases). CDR1 is MNHEY, CDR2 SVGAGI, per germline. Deletions cut 2 bases from V and 3 bases from J, with 17 bases between. The CDR3 runs 16 residues. CDR3 DNA: TGTGCCAGCAGTTACAAACAGGGCTACCCAGTCTACGAGCAGTACTTC. This gives the protein CASSYKQGYPVYEQYF.

J is TRBJ1-1 and V is TRBV3-1 (or the pseudogene TRBV3-2); D is possibly TRBD1 (6 bases). CDR3 length: 17 residues. Germline V gene data show CDR1 as LGHDT and CDR2 as YNNKEL (reference sequence). Deletions cut 0 bases from V and 1 base from J, with 15 bases between. The CDR3: CASSQEGASGTNTEAFF. The CDR3 coding sequence is TGTGCCAGCAGCCAAGAGGGGGCCAGCGGAACGAACACTGAAGCTTTCTTT.

The chain joins TRBV19 to TRBJ1-2, with 9 bases matching TRBD1. The trim removed 5 bases at V and 4 bases at J, leaving 2 bases unmatched. The germline gives CDR1 LNHDA, CDR2 SQIVND (reference sequence). The CDR3 length is 13 residues. The CDR3, as DNA: TGTGCCAGTAGTCCGGGACAGGGCTATGGCTACACCTTC. Its translation is CASSPGQGYGYTF.

V usage is TRBV18 and J usage is TRBJ1-2; the match to TRBD1 covers 9 bases. J was trimmed by 2 bases and V by 3 bases; bases with no gene match: 7. Germline loops: CDR1 KGHSH, CDR2 LQKENI. CDR3 size: 16 residues. CDR3 protein: CASSPGQGSANYGYTF. DNA of the CDR3: TGTGCCAGCTCACCGGGACAGGGATCAGCCAACTATGGCTACACCTTC.

This rearrangement joins TRBV7-2 to TRBJ2-3; no clear D. Germline values: CDR1 SGHTA, CDR2 FQGNSA. The CDR3 sequence is 15 residues long. The V and J ends lost 6 bases and 2 bases respectively, with 15 bases between them. Written as DNA, the CDR3 is TGTGCCAGCAGGAGAGAAGCACTCCCCACAGATACGCAGTATTTT. As protein: CASRREALPTDTQYF.

In this sample, this clone turned up once. The chain combines TRBV7-9 with TRBJ1-2; D is unresolved. V was shortened by 4 bases and J by 4 bases, with 16 bases between the two germline ends. The CDR3 is 15 residues long. CDR1 SEHNR and CDR2 FQNEAQ come from the germline V gene (reference sequence). This CDR3 is CASSSPSSSPYGYTF. The CDR3 DNA follows: TGTGCCAGCAGCTCCCCCAGTAGCTCCCCCTATGGCTACACCTTC.

This clone was counted only a few times. CDR3 coding DNA: TGTGCCAGCAGCTTAAATCTCCAGGAATACACCGGGGAGCTGTTTTTT. It is translated as CASSLNLQEYTGELFF. The chain links TRBV7-6 to TRBJ2-2; D unresolved. The germline CDR1 and CDR2 sequences are SGHVS and FNYEAQ. The CDR3 extends over 16 amino acids. V lost 2 bases and J lost 3, with 13 bases in between.

In its sample, this clone was seen a few times. The chain couples TRBV19 to TRBJ1-1; D unresolved. Germline V gives CDR1 LNHDA, CDR2 SQIVND (reference sequence). The CDR3 has 13 amino acids. Between the trimmed V and J ends, which lost 5 bases and 4 bases, there was a span of 11 bases. CDR3 nucleotides: TGTGCCAGTAGTCATCGGGGAATCACTGAAGCTTTCTTT. Translation: CASSHRGITEAFF.

The chain combines TRBV19 with TRBJ2-5; possible D gene TRBD1, 5 bases. Germline V CDR1 and CDR2: LNHDA, SQIVND (reference sequence). The CDR3 has 15 amino acids. Trimming left V 5 bases short and J 4 bases short, with 17 bases between. The CDR3 DNA is TGTGCCAGTAGTCTCAGGGTAATTGGTGGAGAGACCCAGTACTTC. This codes for CASSLRVIGGETQYF.

The J gene is TRBJ2-3, the V gene TRBV9; TRBD1 is a possible D gene (6 bases). Trimming removed 0 bases from V and 5 bases from J, with 13 bases in between. This CDR3 has 15 residues. Germline lookup yields CDR1 SGDLS and CDR2 YYNGEE. The CDR3: CASSVALTGLDTQYF. CDR3 DNA: TGTGCCAGCAGCGTAGCTTTGACAGGCTTAGATACGCAGTATTTT.

The CDR3 here is CASSLDRGSPGNTIYF. CDR3 nucleotide sequence: TGCGCCAGCAGCTTGGACAGGGGGTCGCCTGGAAACACCATATATTTT. The chain recombines TRBV5-1 with TRBJ1-3; 8 nucleotides align to TRBD1. V shed 0 bases and J 2 bases; nucleotides not matched to a gene: 4. CDR1 and CDR2 from the germline V gene are SGHRS and YFSETQ. The CDR3 is made up of 16 amino acids.

This chain connects TRBV14 to TRBJ2-7; D is ambiguous. The ends were cut back, 4 bases at V and 3 bases at J, with 10 bases in the middle. The CDR3 consists of 13 residues. Looked up from germline, CDR1 is SGHDN and CDR2 is FVKESK. DNA of the CDR3: TGTGCCAGCAGCCGACAACTTAGCTACGAGCAGTACTTC. This gives the protein CASSRQLSYEQYF.

This chain joins TRBV28 and TRBJ1-2; TRBD1 matches at 7 bases. The CDR3 runs 13 residues. V lost 3 bases and J lost 7; bases outside the gene matches: 5. Germline lookup yields CDR1 MDHEN and CDR2 SYDVKM. The CDR3 reads CASSFQGGGGYTF. In DNA, the CDR3 is TGTGCCAGCAGTTTTCAGGGGGGCGGTGGCTACACCTTC.

The chain joins TRBV5-6 to TRBJ1-4, with D tentatively TRBD1 (5 bases). Between the trimmed V and J ends, which lost 4 bases and 0 bases, there was a span of 13 bases. This CDR3 has 16 residues. CDR1 is SGHDT and CDR2 is YYEEEE in the germline V gene. The CDR3 nucleotides read TGTGCCAGCAGCGAGTGGGGGAGGGCAACTAATGAAAAACTGTTTTTT. It codes for CASSEWGRATNEKLFF.